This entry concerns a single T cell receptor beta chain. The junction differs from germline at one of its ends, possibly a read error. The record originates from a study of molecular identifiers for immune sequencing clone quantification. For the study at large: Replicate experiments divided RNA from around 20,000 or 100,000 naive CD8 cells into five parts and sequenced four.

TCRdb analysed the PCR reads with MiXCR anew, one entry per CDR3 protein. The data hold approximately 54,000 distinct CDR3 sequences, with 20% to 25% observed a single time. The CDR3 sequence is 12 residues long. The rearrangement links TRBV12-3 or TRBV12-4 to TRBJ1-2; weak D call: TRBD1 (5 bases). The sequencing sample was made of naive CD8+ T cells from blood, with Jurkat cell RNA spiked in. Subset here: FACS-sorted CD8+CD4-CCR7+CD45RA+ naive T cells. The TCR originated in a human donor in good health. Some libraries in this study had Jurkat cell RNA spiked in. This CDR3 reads CASSPGPYDYTF. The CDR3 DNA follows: TGTGCCAGCAGTCCAGGGCCCTATGACTACACCTTC.